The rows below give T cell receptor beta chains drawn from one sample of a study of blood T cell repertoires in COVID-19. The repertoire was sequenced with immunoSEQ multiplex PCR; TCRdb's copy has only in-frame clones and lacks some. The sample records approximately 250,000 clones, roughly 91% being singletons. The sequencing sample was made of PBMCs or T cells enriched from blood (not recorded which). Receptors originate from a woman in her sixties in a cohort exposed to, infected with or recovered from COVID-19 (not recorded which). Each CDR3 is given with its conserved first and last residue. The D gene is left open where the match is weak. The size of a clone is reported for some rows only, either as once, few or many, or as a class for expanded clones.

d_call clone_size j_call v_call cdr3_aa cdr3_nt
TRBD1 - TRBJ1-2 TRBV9 CASSVEGAPNYGYTF TGTGCCAGCAGCGTAGAGGGGGCCCCTAACTATGGCTACACCTTC
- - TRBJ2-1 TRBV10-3 CAISADREQFF TGTGCCATCAGTGCTGACAGGGAGCAGTTCTTC
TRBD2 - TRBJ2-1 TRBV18 CASSPPGLAGGYNEQFF TGTGCCAGCTCACCGCCGGGACTAGCGGGAGGTTACAATGAGCAGTTCTTC
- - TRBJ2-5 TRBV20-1 CSAEVETQYF TGCAGTGCCGAGGTAGAGACCCAGTACTTC
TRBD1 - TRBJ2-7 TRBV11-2 CASSLIDRGSYEQYF TGTGCCAGCAGCTTGATTGACAGGGGGTCCTACGAGCAGTACTTC
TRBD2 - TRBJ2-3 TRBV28 CASSSRTSGSTDTQYF TGTGCCAGCAGCTCTCGGACTAGCGGAAGCACAGATACGCAGTATTTT
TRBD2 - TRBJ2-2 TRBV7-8 CASSEYTSGSTGELFF TGTGCCAGCAGCGAGTACACTAGCGGGAGCACCGGGGAGCTGTTTTTT
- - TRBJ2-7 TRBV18 CASSLSVYGGSYEQYF TGTGCCAGCTCACTATCGGTCTACGGGGGCTCCTACGAGCAGTACTTC
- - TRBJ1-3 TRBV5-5 CASSLGSSGNTIYF TGTGCCAGCAGCTTGGGGAGCTCTGGAAACACCATATATTTT
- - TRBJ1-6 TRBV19 CASSLQGRVTTLHF TGTGCCAGTAGCCTACAGGGCCGTGTAACCACCCTCCACTTT
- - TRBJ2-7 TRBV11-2 CASSLVRDSWEQYF TGTGCCAGCAGCTTAGTCAGGGATAGTTGGGAGCAGTACTTC
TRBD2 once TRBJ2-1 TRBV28 CASSSGTSGSNEQFF TGTGCCAGCAGCTCCGGGACTAGCGGGTCCAATGAGCAGTTCTTC
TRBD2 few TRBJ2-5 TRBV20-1 CSASPLAGKETQYF TGCAGTGCTAGTCCACTAGCGGGCAAAGAGACCCAGTACTTC